These 27 T cell receptor beta chains came from one sample sequenced in a study of vaccination and CD4 T cells after COVID-19. TCRdb reanalysed the PCR reads using MiXCR and keeps one entry per CDR3 protein. The sample carries roughly 14,000 distinct CDR3 sequences, roughly 71% recorded once. Here the sequenced sample was CD4+ T cells from blood, taken after SARS-CoV-2 vaccination. The receptors were gathered from a human donor who had recovered from COVID-19.

The CDR3 sequence: CSARVQGRGRANVLTF. CDR3 coding DNA: TGCAGTGCTAGAGTACAGGGGAGGGGAAGGGCCAACGTCCTGACTTTC. The chain recombines TRBV20-1 with TRBJ2-6; D is possibly TRBD1 or TRBD2 (7 bases each). Germline V gene sequence: CDR1 DFQATT, CDR2 SNEGSKA (reference sequence). The CDR3 consists of 16 residues. Trimming took 1 base from V and 5 from J, leaving 15 bases between them.

The chain couples TRBV5-4 to TRBJ2-1; D is possibly TRBD2 (5 bases). This CDR3 region has 15 residues. Germline CDR1 is SGHNT and CDR2 is YYREEE (reference sequence). V was trimmed by 1 base and J by 2 bases, leaving 10 bases between them. The CDR3 DNA sequence: TGTGCCAGCAGCTTGAGAGCGGCCGCCTACAATGAGCAGTTCTTC. This codes for CASSLRAAAYNEQFF.

J is TRBJ2-7 and V is TRBV7-2; D perhaps matches TRBD2 (5 bases). Germline V CDR1 and CDR2: SGHTA, FQGNSA. The CDR3 runs to 15 residues. Trimming removed 5 bases from V and 2 bases from J, with 16 bases in between. The CDR3 nucleotides are TGTGCCAGCAGCCAACGGCCTGGACTCGCCTACGAGCAGTACTTC. Translating gives CASSQRPGLAYEQYF.

V is TRBV10-2 and J is TRBJ1-1; D possibly corresponds to TRBD1 (6 bases). Trimming pared 2 bases from V and 1 base from J, leaving 8 bases between. Germline lookup yields CDR1 WSHSY and CDR2 SAAADI. CDR3 size: 14 residues. The CDR3 nucleotides read TGCGCCAGCAGTGAGGGACAGAGGAACACTGAAGCTTTCTTT. Translated, it gives CASSEGQRNTEAFF.

The V call is TRBV4-1, the J call TRBJ1-2, with unresolved D. CDR1 MGHRA and CDR2 YSYEKL come from the germline V gene. Deletions cut 2 bases from V and 0 bases from J, with 25 bases between. There are 20 residues in the CDR3. The CDR3 is CASSQFLPISLPSANYGYTF. CDR3 DNA sequence: TGCGCCAGCAGCCAATTCCTCCCAATCTCCCTCCCATCGGCTAACTATGGCTACACCTTC.

The V call is TRBV28, the J call TRBJ1-2; possible D gene TRBD1, 5 bases. This CDR3 is built from 12 residues. V was shortened by 5 bases and J by 13 bases, with 17 bases between the two germline ends. The germline gives CDR1 MDHEN, CDR2 SYDVKM. As DNA, the CDR3 is TGTGCCAGCAGTAATCCGGGGGAGGTAGGCACCTTC. Protein product: CASSNPGEVGTF.

This clonotype was detected a few times. The rearrangement links TRBV5-4 to TRBJ2-7; TRBD1 agrees at 8 bases. With V trimmed by 4 bases and J by 2 bases, 8 bases remained unmatched. The germline V gene has CDR1 SGHNT and CDR2 YYREEE (reference sequence). This CDR3 has 15 amino acids. DNA of the CDR3: TGTGCCAGCAGCACAGGGGGGAAGGAAGCCTACGAGCAGTACTTC. Translating gives CASSTGGKEAYEQYF.

The rearrangement links TRBV20-1 to TRBJ2-7, with 10 positions matching TRBD2. Germline V gene sequence: CDR1 DFQATT, CDR2 SNEGSKA (reference sequence). The CDR3 runs to 15 residues. Trimming at V came to 4 bases and at J to 4 bases, leaving 10 bases not matched to a gene. CDR3 protein: CSATTLAGDRYEQYF. The CDR3 nucleotides read TGCAGTGCTACCACTCTAGCGGGAGATAGGTACGAGCAGTACTTC.

The V gene is TRBV7-8, the J gene TRBJ2-3; D gene ambiguous. V was trimmed by 1 base and J by 3 bases, leaving 5 bases between them. CDR3 length equals 13 residues. Germline CDR1 reads SGHVS; CDR2 reads FQNEAQ. CDR3 protein: CASSLGITDTQYF. CDR3 nucleotide sequence: TGTGCCAGCAGCTTAGGAATAACAGATACGCAGTATTTT.

The rearrangement uses TRBV2 and TRBJ1-5; D uncertain. This CDR3 comprises 13 residues. Germline V lookup: CDR1 SNHLY, CDR2 FYNNEI. The V end was cut by 4 bases, the J end by 6 bases, with 10 bases between. The CDR3 DNA reads as TGTGCCAGCAGTGTGATGGGATCTCAGCCCCAGCATTTT. Its protein is CASSVMGSQPQHF.

This chain uses TRBV6-1 with TRBJ1-3; D is perhaps TRBD1 (5 bases). Germline values: CDR1 MNHNS, CDR2 SASEGT. The V and J ends lost 2 bases and 4 bases respectively, with 12 bases between them. The CDR3 sequence is 15 residues long. The CDR3 sequence: CASSELGATGNTIYF. CDR3 sequence (DNA): TGTGCCAGCAGTGAATTAGGGGCTACCGGAAACACCATATATTTT.

Only a few counts were recorded for this clonotype. The chain couples TRBV6-4 to TRBJ1-6; D call uncertain. Deletions cut 4 bases from V and 10 bases from J, with 8 bases between. There are 12 residues in the CDR3. Germline assignment: CDR1 MRHNA and CDR2 SNTAGT. CDR3 amino acids: CASSVGDSPLHF. The DNA of the CDR3 is TGTGCCAGCAGTGTGGGTGACTCACCCCTCCACTTT.

CDR3 in DNA: TGTGCCAGCAGCGTACGAATCCCAACAAGGGGCCATGGTTTTGGAAACACCATATATTTT. This gives the protein CASSVRIPTRGHGFGNTIYF. The chain employs TRBV7-8 and TRBJ1-3; weak D call: TRBD1 (5 bases). V lost 5 bases, J lost 3 bases, and 29 bases lay in between. This CDR3 is 20 amino acids long. Germline values: CDR1 SGHVS, CDR2 FQNEAQ.

The chain is built from TRBV7-2 and TRBJ2-7; D may correspond to TRBD1 or TRBD2 (6 bases each). This CDR3 is built from 12 residues. V was cut by 5 bases and J by 9 bases, with 14 bases left in between. Germline V lookup: CDR1 SGHTA, CDR2 FQGNSA. CDR3 nucleotides: TGTGCCAGCAGCCAAGGGGGGAATCTGCAGTACTTC. Translated, it gives CASSQGGNLQYF.

This chain uses TRBV30 with TRBJ2-3, with D hard to call. CDR1 and CDR2 (germline): GTSNPN, SVGIG (reference sequence). Trimming took off 4 bases at V and 0 bases at J, with 11 bases between the two ends. CDR3 size: 14 residues. This CDR3 reads CAWNQDPSTDTQYF. The CDR3 DNA reads TGTGCCTGGAATCAGGACCCTAGCACAGATACGCAGTATTTT.

This rearrangement joins TRBV20-1 to TRBJ2-4; no definite D call. The CDR3 contains 13 residues. The ends were cut back, 0 bases at V and 1 base at J, with 4 bases in the middle. CDR1 DFQATT and CDR2 SNEGSKA come from the germline V gene (reference sequence). In nucleotides, the CDR3 is TGCAGTGCTAGAGATCCCGCCAAAAACATTCAGTACTTC. Protein product: CSARDPAKNIQYF.

This chain connects TRBV20-1 to TRBJ2-7; 8 bases fit TRBD1. This CDR3 is 13 amino acids long. The germline V gene has CDR1 DFQATT and CDR2 SNEGSKA (reference sequence). J was trimmed by 1 base and V by 7 bases; bases with no gene match: 6. This chain's CDR3 is CSVGDRQSYEQYF. The CDR3 nucleotides are TGCAGTGTGGGGGACAGGCAATCCTACGAGCAGTACTTC.

The chain joins TRBV20-1 to TRBJ1-1; TRBD1 agrees at 9 bases. Germline V lookup: CDR1 DFQATT, CDR2 SNEGSKA (reference sequence). V shed 6 bases, J shed 2 bases, and the junction held 4 bases outside the gene matches. The CDR3 length is 13 residues. The CDR3 is CSADRGINTEAFF. The CDR3 nucleotides read TGCAGTGCGGACAGGGGAATAAACACTGAAGCTTTCTTT.

V and J are TRBV27 and TRBJ2-2; D not resolved. The CDR3 sequence is 16 residues long. Trimming pared 4 bases from V and 4 bases from J, leaving 16 bases between. Germline V gene sequence: CDR1 MNHEY, CDR2 SMNVEV (reference sequence). The CDR3 region has the DNA TGTGCCAGCAGTTCAAAAATACGGGCCATCACCGGGGAGCTGTTTTTT. Translation gives CASSSKIRAITGELFF.

This clonotype was seen a single time. The chain is built from TRBV6-5 and TRBJ2-7, with 14 bases that match TRBD2. The V gene's germline CDR1 is MNHEY and CDR2 SVGAGI. The CDR3 contains 19 residues. Losses at the gene ends were 4 bases for V and 5 bases for J; bases not matched to a gene: 16. The CDR3 DNA follows: TGTGCCAGCAGTTCTACCGGGACTAGCGGGAGTTTGTGGTGGAACGAGCAGTACTTC. This gives the protein CASSSTGTSGSLWWNEQYF.

This sequence joins TRBV20-1 and TRBJ2-1; 9 bases fit TRBD2. Germline V gene lookup returns CDR1 DFQATT and CDR2 SNEGSKA (reference sequence). The CDR3 has 18 residues. Trimming cost V 0 bases and J 7 bases; bases outside gene matches: 16. CDR3 sequence: CSARDILAGPSRVNEQFF. CDR3 in DNA: TGCAGTGCTAGAGATATACTAGCGGGTCCGTCACGAGTAAATGAGCAGTTCTTC.

The V gene is TRBV5-1, the J gene TRBJ2-3; D might be TRBD2 (6 bases). Trimming took off 4 bases at V and 2 bases at J, with 11 bases between the two ends. CDR1 and CDR2 (germline): SGHRS, YFSETQ. The CDR3 spans 14 residues. Here the CDR3 DNA reads TGCGCCAGCAGCCTAGGGGACTCCACAGATACGCAGTATTTT. Translating gives CASSLGDSTDTQYF.

The J gene is TRBJ1-5, the V gene TRBV11-3; D unresolved. Trimming took off 5 bases at V and 6 bases at J, with 11 bases between the two ends. CDR1 is SGHNT and CDR2 is YENEEA in the germline V gene. The CDR3 contains 13 residues. The CDR3 loop is CASSPEGPQPQHF. The CDR3 region has the DNA TGTGCCAGCAGCCCCGAAGGGCCTCAGCCCCAGCATTTT.

The chain links TRBV7-9 to TRBJ2-7; D unclear. The CDR3 has 13 residues. Germline V CDR1 and CDR2: SEHNR, FQNEAQ (reference sequence). Trimming stripped 1 base from V and 5 bases from J, with 9 bases between. The CDR3 loop reads CASSLGGWDEQYF. The DNA of the CDR3 is TGTGCCAGCAGCTTAGGGGGATGGGACGAGCAGTACTTC.

This clonotype was recorded only once. The chain uses TRBV2 and TRBJ2-2; D may match TRBD1 or TRBD2 (5 bases each). Trimming took off 3 bases at V and 3 bases at J, with 5 bases between the two ends. Germline CDR1 SNHLY, CDR2 FYNNEI. The CDR3 has 13 residues. The CDR3 region is CASSEGDTGELFF. DNA of the CDR3: TGTGCCAGCAGTGAGGGGGACACCGGGGAGCTGTTTTTT.

V gene TRBV6-1 combines with J gene TRBJ2-3; D is possibly TRBD2 (5 bases). The germline CDR1 and CDR2 sequences are MNHNS and SASEGT. Deletions cut 1 base from V and 4 bases from J, with 15 bases between. There are 16 residues in the CDR3. The CDR3 DNA follows: TGTGCCAGCAGTGAAGGGCGGAGAGGGATCGCAGATACGCAGTATTTT. Protein: CASSEGRRGIADTQYF.

In the case of this clonotype: At one boundary the junction diverges from the germline segment, which might be a read error. The CDR3 region is CASSLDKVNTGELFF. In nucleotides, the CDR3 is TGTGCCAGCAGCTTAGACAAGGTGAACACCGGGGAGCTGTTTTTT. This sequence joins TRBV12-3 or TRBV12-4 and TRBJ2-2, with D unclear. This CDR3 contains 15 residues.